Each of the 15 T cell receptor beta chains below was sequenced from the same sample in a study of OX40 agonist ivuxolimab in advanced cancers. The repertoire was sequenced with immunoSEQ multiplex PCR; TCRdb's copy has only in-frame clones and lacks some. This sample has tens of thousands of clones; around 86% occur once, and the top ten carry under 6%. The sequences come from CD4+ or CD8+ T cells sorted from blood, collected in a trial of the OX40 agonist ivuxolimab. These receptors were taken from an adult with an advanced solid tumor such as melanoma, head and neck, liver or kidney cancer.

CDR3 nucleotides: TGTGCCAGCTCATCACAGGGAACCTCCTACGAGCAGTACTTC. It codes for CASSSQGTSYEQYF. The chain joins TRBV18 to TRBJ2-7, with D possibly being TRBD1 (6 bases). Trimming took 5 bases from V and 0 from J, leaving 11 bases between them. CDR3 length: 14 amino acids. CDR1 and CDR2 (germline): KGHSH, LQKENI. The whole variable domain, filled in from reference TRBV18 and TRBJ2-7, reads NAGVMQNPRHLVRRRGQEARLRCSPMKGHSHVYWYRQLPEEGLKFMVYLQKENIIDESGMPKERFSAEFPKEGPSILRIQQVVRGDSAAYFCASSSQGTSYEQYFGPGTRLTVT.

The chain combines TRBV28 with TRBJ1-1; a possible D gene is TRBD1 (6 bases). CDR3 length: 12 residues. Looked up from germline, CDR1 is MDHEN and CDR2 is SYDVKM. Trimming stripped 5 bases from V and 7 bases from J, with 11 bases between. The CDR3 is CASSTPGHEAFF. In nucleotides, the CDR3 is TGTGCCAGCAGTACACCGGGACATGAAGCTTTCTTT.

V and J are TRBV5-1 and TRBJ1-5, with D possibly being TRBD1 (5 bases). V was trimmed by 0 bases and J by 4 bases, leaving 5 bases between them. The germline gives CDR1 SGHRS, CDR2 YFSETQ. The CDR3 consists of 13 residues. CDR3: CASSLAGNQPQHF. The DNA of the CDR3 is TGCGCCAGCAGCTTGGCAGGGAATCAGCCCCAGCATTTT.

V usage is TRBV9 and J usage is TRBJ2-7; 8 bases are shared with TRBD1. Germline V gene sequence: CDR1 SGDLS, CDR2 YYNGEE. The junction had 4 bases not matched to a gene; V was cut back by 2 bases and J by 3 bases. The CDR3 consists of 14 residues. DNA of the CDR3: TGTGCCAGCAGCGTCGGGACAGGAAACTACGAGCAGTACTTC. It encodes CASSVGTGNYEQYF.

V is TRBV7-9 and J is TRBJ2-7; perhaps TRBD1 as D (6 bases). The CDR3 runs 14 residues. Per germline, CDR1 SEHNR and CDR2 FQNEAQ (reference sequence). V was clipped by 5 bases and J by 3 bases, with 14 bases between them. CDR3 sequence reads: CASSMWMDSYEQYF. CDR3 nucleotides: TGTGCCAGCAGCATGTGGATGGACAGCTACGAGCAGTACTTC.

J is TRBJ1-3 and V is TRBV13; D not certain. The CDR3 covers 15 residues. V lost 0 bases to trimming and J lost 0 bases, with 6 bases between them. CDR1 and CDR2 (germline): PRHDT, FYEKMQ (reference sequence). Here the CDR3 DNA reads TGTGCCAGCAGCTTAGGAAGGATCTCTGGAAACACCATATATTTT. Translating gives CASSLGRISGNTIYF.

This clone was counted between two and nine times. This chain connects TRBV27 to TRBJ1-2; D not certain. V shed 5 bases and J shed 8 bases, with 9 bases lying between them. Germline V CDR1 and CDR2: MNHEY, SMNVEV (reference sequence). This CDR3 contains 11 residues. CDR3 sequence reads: CASSGPEGYTF. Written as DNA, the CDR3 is TGTGCCAGCAGTGGGCCAGAAGGCTACACCTTC.

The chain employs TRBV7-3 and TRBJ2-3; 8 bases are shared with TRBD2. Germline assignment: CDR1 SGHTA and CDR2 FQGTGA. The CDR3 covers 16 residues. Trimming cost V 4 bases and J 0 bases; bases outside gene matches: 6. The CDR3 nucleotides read TGTGCCAGCAGCTCCCGGGGGGGGGCGAGCACAGATACGCAGTATTTT. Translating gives CASSSRGGASTDTQYF.

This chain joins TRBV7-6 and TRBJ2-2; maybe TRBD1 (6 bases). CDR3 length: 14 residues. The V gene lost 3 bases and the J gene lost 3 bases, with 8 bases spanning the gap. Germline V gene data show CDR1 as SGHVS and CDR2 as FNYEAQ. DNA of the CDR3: TGTGCCAGCAGCTTTTCAGGGGACACCGGGGAGCTGTTTTTT. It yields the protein CASSFSGDTGELFF.

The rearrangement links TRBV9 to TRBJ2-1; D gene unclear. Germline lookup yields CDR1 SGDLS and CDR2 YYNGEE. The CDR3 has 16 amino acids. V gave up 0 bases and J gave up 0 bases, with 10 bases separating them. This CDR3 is CASSVDRPSSYNEQFF. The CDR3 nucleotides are TGTGCCAGCAGCGTAGACCGCCCAAGCTCCTACAATGAGCAGTTCTTC.

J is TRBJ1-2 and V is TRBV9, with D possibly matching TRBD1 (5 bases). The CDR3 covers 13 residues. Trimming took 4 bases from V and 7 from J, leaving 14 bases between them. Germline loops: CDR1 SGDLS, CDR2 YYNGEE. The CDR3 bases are TGTGCCAGCAGCCAGAGAGGGGCAGGTGGCTACACCTTC. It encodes CASSQRGAGGYTF.

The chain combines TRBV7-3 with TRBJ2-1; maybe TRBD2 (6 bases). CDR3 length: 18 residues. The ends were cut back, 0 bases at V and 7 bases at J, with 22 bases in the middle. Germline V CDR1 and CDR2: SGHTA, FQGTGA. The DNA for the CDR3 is TGTGCCAGCAGCTTAACCGTGTCGGGCGGGACCGGTGGGAATGAGCAGTTCTTC. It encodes CASSLTVSGGTGGNEQFF.

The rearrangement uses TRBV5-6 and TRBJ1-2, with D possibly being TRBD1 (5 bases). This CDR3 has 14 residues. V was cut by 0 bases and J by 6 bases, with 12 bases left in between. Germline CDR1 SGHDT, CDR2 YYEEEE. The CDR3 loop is CASSLDEGYHGYTF. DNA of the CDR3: TGTGCCAGCAGCTTGGACGAGGGGTATCATGGCTACACCTTC.

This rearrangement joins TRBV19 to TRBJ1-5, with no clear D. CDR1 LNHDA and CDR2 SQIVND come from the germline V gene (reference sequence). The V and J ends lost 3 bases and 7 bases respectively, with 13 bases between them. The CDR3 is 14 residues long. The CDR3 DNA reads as TGTGCCAGTAGTATGGATACCGGGGTACAGCCCCAGCATTTT. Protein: CASSMDTGVQPQHF.

This CDR3 reads CASSFGLAGLGQFF. Written as DNA, the CDR3 is TGTGCCAGCAGCTTTGGACTAGCGGGTTTGGGGCAGTTCTTC. The chain has TRBV5-6 and TRBJ2-1, with 11 bases identical to TRBD2. The CDR3 length is 14 residues. V dropped 2 bases and J dropped 12; count of bases not matched to a gene: 7. The germline CDR1 and CDR2 sequences are SGHDT and YYEEEE.